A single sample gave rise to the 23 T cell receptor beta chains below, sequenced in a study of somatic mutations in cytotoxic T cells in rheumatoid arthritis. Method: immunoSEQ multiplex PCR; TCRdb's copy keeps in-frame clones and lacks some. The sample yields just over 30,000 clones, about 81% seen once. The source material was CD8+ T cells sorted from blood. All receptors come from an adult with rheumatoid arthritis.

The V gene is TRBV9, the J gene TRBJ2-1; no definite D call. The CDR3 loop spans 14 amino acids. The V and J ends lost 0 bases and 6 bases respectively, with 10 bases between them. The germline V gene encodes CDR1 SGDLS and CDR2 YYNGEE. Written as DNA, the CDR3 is TGTGCCAGCAGCGTAGGAGGTAGAGGCAATGAGCAGTTCTTC. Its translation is CASSVGGRGNEQFF. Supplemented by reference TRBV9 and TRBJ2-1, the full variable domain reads DSGVTQTPKHLITATGQRVTLRCSPRSGDLSVYWYQQSLDQGLQFLIQYYNGEERAKGNILERFSAQQFPDLHSELNLSSLELGDSALYFCASSVGGRGNEQFFGPGTRLTVL.

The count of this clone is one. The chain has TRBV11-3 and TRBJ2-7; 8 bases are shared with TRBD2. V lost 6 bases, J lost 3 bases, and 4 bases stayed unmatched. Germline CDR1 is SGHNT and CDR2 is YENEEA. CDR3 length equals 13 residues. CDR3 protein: CASRPGTSYEQYF. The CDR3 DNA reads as TGTGCCAGCAGACCCGGGACTAGCTACGAGCAGTACTTC.

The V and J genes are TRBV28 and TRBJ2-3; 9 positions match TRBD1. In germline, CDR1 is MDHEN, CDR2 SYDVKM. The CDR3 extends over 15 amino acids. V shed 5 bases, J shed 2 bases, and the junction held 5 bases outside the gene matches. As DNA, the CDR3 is TGTGCCAGCAGTCCCCGGGACAGGGACACAGATACGCAGTATTTT. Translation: CASSPRDRDTDTQYF.

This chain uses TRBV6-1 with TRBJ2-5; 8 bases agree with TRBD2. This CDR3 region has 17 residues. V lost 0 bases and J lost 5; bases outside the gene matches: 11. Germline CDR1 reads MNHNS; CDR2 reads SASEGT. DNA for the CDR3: TGTGCCAGCAGTGAAGCGGGATGGCGGGGGGTCGACGAGACCCAGTACTTC. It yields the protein CASSEAGWRGVDETQYF.

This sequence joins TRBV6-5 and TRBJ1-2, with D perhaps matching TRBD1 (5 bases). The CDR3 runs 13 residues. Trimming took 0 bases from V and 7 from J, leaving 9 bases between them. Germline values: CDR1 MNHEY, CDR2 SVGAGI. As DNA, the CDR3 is TGTGCCAGCAGTTACTCGCCAGGGTCTGGCTACACCTTC. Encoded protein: CASSYSPGSGYTF.

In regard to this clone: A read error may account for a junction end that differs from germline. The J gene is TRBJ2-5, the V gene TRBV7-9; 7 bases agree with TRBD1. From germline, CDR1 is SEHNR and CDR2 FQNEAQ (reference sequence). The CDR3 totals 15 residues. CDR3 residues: CASSQYGTAEEAQYF. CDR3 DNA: TGTGCCAGCAGCCAGTACGGGACAGCTGAAGAGGCCCAGTACTTC.

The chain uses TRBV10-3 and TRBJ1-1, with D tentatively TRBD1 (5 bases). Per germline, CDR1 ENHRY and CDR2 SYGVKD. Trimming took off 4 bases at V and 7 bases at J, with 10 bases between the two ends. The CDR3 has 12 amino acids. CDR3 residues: CAISAGDGEAFF. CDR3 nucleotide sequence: TGTGCCATCAGTGCGGGGGACGGTGAAGCTTTCTTT.

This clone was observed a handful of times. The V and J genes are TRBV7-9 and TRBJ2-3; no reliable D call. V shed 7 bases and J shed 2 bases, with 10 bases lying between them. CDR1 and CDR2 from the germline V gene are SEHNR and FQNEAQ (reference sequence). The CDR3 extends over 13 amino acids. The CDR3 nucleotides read TGTGCCAGCATCATGGGCCCCACAGATACGCAGTATTTT. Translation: CASIMGPTDTQYF.

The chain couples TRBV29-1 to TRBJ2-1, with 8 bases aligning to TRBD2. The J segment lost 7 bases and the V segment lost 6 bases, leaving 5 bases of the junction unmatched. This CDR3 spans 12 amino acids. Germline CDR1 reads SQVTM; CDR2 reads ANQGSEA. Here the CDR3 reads CSVGGAANEQFF. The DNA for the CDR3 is TGCAGCGTCGGGGGGGCCGCGAATGAGCAGTTCTTC.

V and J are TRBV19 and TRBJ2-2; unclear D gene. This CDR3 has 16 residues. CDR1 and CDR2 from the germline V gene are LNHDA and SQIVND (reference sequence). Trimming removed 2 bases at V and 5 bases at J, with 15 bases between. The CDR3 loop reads CASSINFNSPTGELFF. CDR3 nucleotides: TGTGCCAGTAGTATAAATTTTAACAGCCCGACCGGGGAGCTGTTTTTT.

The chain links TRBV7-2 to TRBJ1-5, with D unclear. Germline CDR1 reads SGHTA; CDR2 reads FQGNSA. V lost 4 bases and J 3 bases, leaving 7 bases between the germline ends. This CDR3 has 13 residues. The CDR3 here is CASSYGLNQPQHF. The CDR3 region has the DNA TGTGCCAGCAGCTATGGTCTCAATCAGCCCCAGCATTTT.

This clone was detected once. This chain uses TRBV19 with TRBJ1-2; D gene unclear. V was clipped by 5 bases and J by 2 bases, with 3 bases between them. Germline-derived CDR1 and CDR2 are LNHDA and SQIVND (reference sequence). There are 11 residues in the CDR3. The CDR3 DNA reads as TGTGCCAGTAGTCGCAACTATGGCTACACCTTC. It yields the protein CASSRNYGYTF.

The DNA for the CDR3 is TGTGCCAGCAGCCAAGAGGCGGGGGTCGGTACGGGGGAGACCCAGTACTTC. Protein sequence: CASSQEAGVGTGETQYF. V usage is TRBV4-2 and J usage is TRBJ2-5; 7 nucleotides align to TRBD2. Per the germline V gene, CDR1 is LGHNA and CDR2 is YNFKEQ. CDR3 length: 17 amino acids. V gave up 0 bases and J gave up 5 bases; unmatched junction bases: 12.

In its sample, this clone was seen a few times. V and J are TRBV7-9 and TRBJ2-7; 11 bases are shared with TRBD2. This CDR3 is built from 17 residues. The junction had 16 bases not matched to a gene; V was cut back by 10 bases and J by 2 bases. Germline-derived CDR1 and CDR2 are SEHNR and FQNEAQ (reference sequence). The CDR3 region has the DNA TGTGCCACCTACCTACTGGGGACTAGCGGAGATACCTACGAGCAGTACTTC. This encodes CATYLLGTSGDTYEQYF.

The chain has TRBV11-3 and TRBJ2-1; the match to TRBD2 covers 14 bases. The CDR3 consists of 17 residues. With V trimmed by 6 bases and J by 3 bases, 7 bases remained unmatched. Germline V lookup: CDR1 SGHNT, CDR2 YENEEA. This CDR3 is CASRRLAGGQLYNEQFF. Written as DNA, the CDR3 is TGTGCCAGCAGAAGACTAGCGGGAGGGCAGCTCTACAATGAGCAGTTCTTC.

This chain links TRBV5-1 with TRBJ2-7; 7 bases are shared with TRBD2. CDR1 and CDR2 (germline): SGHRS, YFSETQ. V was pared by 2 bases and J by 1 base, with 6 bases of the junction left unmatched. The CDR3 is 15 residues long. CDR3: CASSLFSGVSYEQYF. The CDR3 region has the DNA TGCGCCAGCAGCTTATTCAGCGGGGTGTCCTACGAGCAGTACTTC.

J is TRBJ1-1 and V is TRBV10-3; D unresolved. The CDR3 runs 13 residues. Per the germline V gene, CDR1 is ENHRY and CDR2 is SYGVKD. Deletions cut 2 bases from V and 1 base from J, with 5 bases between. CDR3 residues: CAISETGNTEAFF. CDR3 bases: TGTGCCATCAGTGAGACTGGGAACACTGAAGCTTTCTTT.

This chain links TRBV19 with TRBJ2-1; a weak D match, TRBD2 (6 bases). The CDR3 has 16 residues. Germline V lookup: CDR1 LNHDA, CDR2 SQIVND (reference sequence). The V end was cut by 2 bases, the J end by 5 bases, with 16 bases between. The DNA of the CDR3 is TGTGCCAGTAGTATATACGGGAGCGTCTCGCACAATGAGCAGTTCTTC. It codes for CASSIYGSVSHNEQFF.

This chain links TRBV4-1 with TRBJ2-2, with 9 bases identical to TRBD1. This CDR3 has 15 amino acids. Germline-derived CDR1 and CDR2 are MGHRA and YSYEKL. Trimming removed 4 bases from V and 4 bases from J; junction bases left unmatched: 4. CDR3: CASSRDRAGTGELFF. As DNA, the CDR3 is TGCGCCAGCAGCCGGGACAGGGCGGGCACCGGGGAGCTGTTTTTT.

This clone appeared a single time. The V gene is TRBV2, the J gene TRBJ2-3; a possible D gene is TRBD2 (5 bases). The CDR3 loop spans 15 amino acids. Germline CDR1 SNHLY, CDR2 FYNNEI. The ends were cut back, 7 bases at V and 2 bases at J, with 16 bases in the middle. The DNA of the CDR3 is TGTGCCAGCACTGGGAAGGAGGTAGACACAGATACGCAGTATTTT. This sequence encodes CASTGKEVDTDTQYF.

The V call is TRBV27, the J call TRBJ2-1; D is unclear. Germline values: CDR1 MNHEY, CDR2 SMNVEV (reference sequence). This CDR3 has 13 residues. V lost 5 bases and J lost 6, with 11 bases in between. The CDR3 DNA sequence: TGTGCCAGCAGTGGTCGGCCCCTCAATGAGCAGTTCTTC. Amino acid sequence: CASSGRPLNEQFF.

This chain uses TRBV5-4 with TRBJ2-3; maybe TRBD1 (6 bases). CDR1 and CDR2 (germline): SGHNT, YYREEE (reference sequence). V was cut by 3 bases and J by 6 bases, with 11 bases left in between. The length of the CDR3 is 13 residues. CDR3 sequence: CASSSQGSDTQYF. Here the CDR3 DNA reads TGTGCCAGCAGCTCTCAGGGGAGTGATACGCAGTATTTT.

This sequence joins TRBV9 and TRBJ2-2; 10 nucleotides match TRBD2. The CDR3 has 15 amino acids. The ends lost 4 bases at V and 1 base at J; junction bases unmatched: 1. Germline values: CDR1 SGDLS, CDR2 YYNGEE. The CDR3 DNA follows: TGTGCCAGCAGCTTAGCGGGGGGGAACACCGGGGAGCTGTTTTTT. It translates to CASSLAGGNTGELFF.